A selection of T cell receptor beta chains follows, all from one sample in a study of vaccination and CD4 T cells after COVID-19. TCRdb called the PCR reads again in MiXCR, with one record for every CDR3 protein. This table holds 14,000 or so distinct CDR3 sequences, roughly 29% found once. Their antigens are not known. Sequencing used cultured CD4+ T cells from blood. All receptors derive from a human donor with COVID-19. The conserved cysteine and the conserved F or W are not part of the CDR3 here. Size is omitted from some rows. Given values are once, few, many or a class for expanded clones.

length: 16; V: TRBV5-1; size: NA; J: TRBJ2-1; CDR3: ASSFIGLAGGFYNEQF
length: 13; V: TRBV2; size: NA; J: TRBJ1-5; CDR3: ASSEVFQVNQPQH
length: 13; V: TRBV9; size: NA; J: TRBJ1-2; CDR3: ASSVNAGPNYGYT
length: 13; V: TRBV28; size: NA; J: TRBJ2-4; CDR3: ASSFGGGHKNIQY
length: 17; V: TRBV5-8; size: NA; J: TRBJ2-2; CDR3: ASSLQGVSGRTNTGELF
length: 14; V: TRBV4-1; size: few; J: TRBJ1-2; CDR3: ASSQDPGGTNYGYT
length: 12; V: TRBV10-2; size: NA; J: TRBJ1-5; CDR3: ASRRDSLNQPQH
length: 14; V: TRBV7-8; size: few; J: TRBJ1-5; CDR3: ASSLISSQGNQPQH
length: 12; V: TRBV7-2; size: NA; J: TRBJ1-1; CDR3: ASSREQSNTEAF
length: 13; V: TRBV6-1; size: few; J: TRBJ2-1; CDR3: ASNRGGGGGNEQF
length: 14; V: TRBV4-2; size: NA; J: TRBJ2-7; CDR3: ASSQDGTSGIYEQY
length: 11; V: TRBV6-5; size: few; J: TRBJ2-7; CDR3: ASSYPGGYEQY
length: 12; V: TRBV12-3/TRBV12-4; size: few; J: TRBJ1-5; CDR3: ASSGAYSNQPQH
length: 13; V: TRBV12-3/TRBV12-4; size: NA; J: TRBJ2-7; CDR3: ASNTTGTLAYEQY
length: 13; V: TRBV2; size: few; J: TRBJ1-5; CDR3: ASSLTGGVGQPQH
length: 13; V: TRBV6-2/TRBV6-3; size: NA; J: TRBJ2-7; CDR3: ASSYPTSRSYEQY
length: 13; V: TRBV12-3/TRBV12-4; size: NA; J: TRBJ1-1; CDR3: ASSLRGRAGLEAF
length: 16; V: TRBV6-2/TRBV6-3; size: few; J: TRBJ1-5; CDR3: ALPGGGKTLNSNQPQH
length: 12; V: TRBV5-1; size: once; J: TRBJ1-1; CDR3: ASSSGQGNTEAF
length: 11; V: TRBV5-1; size: NA; J: TRBJ1-2; CDR3: ASSPQGAHGYT
length: 12; V: TRBV7-9; size: NA; J: TRBJ1-4; CDR3: ASSSGGANEKLF
length: 13; V: TRBV3-1; size: NA; J: TRBJ1-5; CDR3: ASSQEADSNQPQH
length: 13; V: TRBV27; size: few; J: TRBJ1-3; CDR3: ASSLQGNPGNTIY
length: 14; V: TRBV5-1; size: NA; J: TRBJ2-3; CDR3: ASSPGTGGRIDTQY
length: 17; V: TRBV6-4; size: once; J: TRBJ2-3; CDR3: ASSAVRIPGPRITDTQY
length: 16; V: TRBV28; size: medium-sized; J: TRBJ1-1; CDR3: ASSLMATSTGYSPEAF
length: 15; V: TRBV7-2; size: few; J: TRBJ2-7; CDR3: ASSLVLRQGLTYEQY
length: 11; V: TRBV7-3; size: NA; J: TRBJ2-1; CDR3: ASSPGQGAEQF
length: 14; V: TRBV4-2; size: NA; J: TRBJ1-6; CDR3: ASSQDHRSYNSPLH
length: 9; V: TRBV20-1; size: NA; J: TRBJ2-1; CDR3: SASTYNEQF
length: 14; V: TRBV21-1; size: NA; J: TRBJ2-5; CDR3: ASSKAERGYQETQY
length: 12; V: TRBV11-3; size: NA; J: TRBJ2-7; CDR3: ASSPFFQLYEQY
length: 14; V: TRBV11-2; size: NA; J: TRBJ2-3; CDR3: ASSLNLRAFADTQY
length: 12; V: TRBV29-1; size: NA; J: TRBJ1-2; CDR3: SVESLSRDGGYT
length: 13; V: TRBV19; size: NA; J: TRBJ1-5; CDR3: ASSTGGQTNQPQH
length: 12; V: TRBV7-2; size: NA; J: TRBJ1-6; CDR3: ASSSPTGPSPLH
length: 12; V: TRBV30; size: NA; J: TRBJ2-2; CDR3: AWRVGTNTGELF
length: 10; V: TRBV10-3; size: NA; J: TRBJ2-2; CDR3: AISQKTGELF
length: 15; V: TRBV27; size: NA; J: TRBJ2-5; CDR3: ASSNGGPGGAQETQY
length: 13; V: TRBV25-1; size: NA; J: TRBJ2-3; CDR3: ASSEWKTSTDTQY
length: 12; V: TRBV5-1; size: NA; J: TRBJ2-3; CDR3: ASSPGGGTDTQY
length: 18; V: TRBV2; size: NA; J: TRBJ1-1; CDR3: ASSRTVSGARAIMNTEAF
length: 15; V: TRBV19; size: NA; J: TRBJ2-1; CDR3: ASSIVGSRSSYNEQF
length: 12; V: TRBV20-1; size: NA; J: TRBJ1-2; CDR3: SARAGSGMGGYT
length: 10; V: TRBV24-1; size: few; J: TRBJ2-5; CDR3: ATSAAQETQY
length: 13; V: TRBV7-9; size: few; J: TRBJ1-2; CDR3: ASSPQDRDNYGYT
length: 12; V: TRBV7-2; size: NA; J: TRBJ1-4; CDR3: ASSLDRGQEKLF
length: 12; V: TRBV7-2; size: few; J: TRBJ1-1; CDR3: ASSLASLATEAF
length: 14; V: TRBV20-1; size: NA; J: TRBJ1-5; CDR3: SAPGDLGGGNQPQH